The clone carrying this T cell receptor (beta chain) was detected only a few times. These data are taken from a study of blood T cell repertoires in COVID-19. Study at large: Sources were T cells, B-cell-depleted T cells, or PBMCs; the material itself was cDNA or gDNA.

The CDR3 is 14 amino acids. The V gene's germline CDR1 is SGHAT and CDR2 FQNNGV. V was trimmed by 4 bases and J by 8 bases, leaving 15 bases between them. Original processing notes: It was from reference gene primer amplification that nucleated cell counts were estimated. The method was immunoSEQ multiplex PCR; TCRdb's version includes in-frame clones alone and lacks a portion of them. V, J and clone size were drawn from that table, and D and trimming were deduced from the DNA. Among approximately 200,000 clones listed, approximately 88% were seen once. Specimen: peripheral blood. The chain links TRBV11-2 to TRBJ2-1, with D perhaps matching TRBD2 (6 bases). This receptor was obtained from a woman aged 25 to 45 with acute or convalescent COVID-19. The CDR3: CASSSRSRGDEQFF. CDR3 nucleotides: TGTGCCAGCAGCTCCAGGAGCCGCGGGGATGAGCAGTTCTTC.